This entry features one T cell receptor beta chain sequence. Its target is not known. With a much larger clone just one base away, this may be a read error. TCR beta CDR3 regions were amplified from RNA. The TCR CDR3 was amplified in a first-round RT-PCR using the HTBI primer set. A single record per CDR3 protein comes from TCRdb applying MiXCR to the multiplex PCR reads. Of under 300,000 distinct CDR3 sequences listed, roughly 15% were seen once; the top ten hold 7.9%. CDR3 length: 15 residues. Germline values: CDR1 DFQATT, CDR2 SNEGSKA (reference sequence). This sample was taken from a study of T cells in Graves' hyperthyroidism and ophthalmopathy. Study results and limitations: Peripheral blood also featured most of the thyroid clonotypes expanded above 0.001.

Patients aged 18 to 65 with hyperthyroidism were newly diagnosed, with duration under 2 months. Around 10 ml fresh peripheral blood yielded the PBMCs. This clonotype originated in a woman in her thirties or forties with Graves' hyperthyroidism. Sequenced material: blood. This chain joins TRBV20-1 and TRBJ2-7; D might be TRBD1 or TRBD2, each matching 5 bases. This chain's CDR3 is CSADPMGDAFYGQYF. The DNA of the CDR3 is TGCAGTGCGGACCCTATGGGGGATGCATTCTACGGGCAGTACTTC.